A selection of T cell receptor beta chains follows, all from one sample in a study. Using its own MiXCR run on the 5' RACE reads, TCRdb lists one record per CDR3 protein. The sample shows 7,500 to 9,500 distinct CDR3 sequences, about a third of them seen only once. Sequencing was performed on tumor-infiltrating memory CD4+ T cells sorted from the breast tumor. All receptors derive from a female donor with breast cancer. Each CDR3 is given with its conserved first and last residue. Fields, in order: J gene, D gene, V gene, clone size, CDR3 protein, CDR3 DNA. The D gene is left open where the match is weak. Not every row has a clone size; where given, it reads once, few, many or a size class.

J: TRBJ2-3
D: TRBD2
V: TRBV4-1
size: -
CDR3: CASSRGLAGQMGDTQYF
DNA: TGCGCCAGCAGCCGTGGACTAGCGGGTCAGATGGGAGATACGCAGTATTTT

J: TRBJ2-7
D: -
V: TRBV27
size: once
CDR3: CASSLQGTYEQYF
DNA: TGTGCCAGCAGTTTACAGGGGACCTACGAGCAGTACTTC

J: TRBJ1-1
D: TRBD1
V: TRBV5-1
size: few
CDR3: CASSSKTGQGSGAFF
DNA: TGCGCCAGCAGCTCAAAAACCGGACAGGGCTCTGGAGCTTTCTTT

J: TRBJ2-3
D: -
V: TRBV20-1
size: few
CDR3: CSAPDGADTQYF
DNA: TGCAGTGCTCCGGACGGAGCAGATACGCAGTATTTT

J: TRBJ2-1
D: -
V: TRBV12-3/TRBV12-4
size: -
CDR3: CASSPRGENNEQFF
DNA: TGTGCCAGCAGCCCCAGGGGGGAAAACAATGAGCAGTTCTTC

J: TRBJ1-1
D: TRBD1
V: TRBV20-1
size: -
CDR3: CSVMEAGTGANTEAFF
DNA: TGCAGTGTTATGGAGGCGGGGACAGGGGCGAACACTGAAGCTTTCTTT

J: TRBJ2-1
D: -
V: TRBV2
size: few
CDR3: CASWPGNSYNEQFF
DNA: TGTGCCAGCTGGCCCGGGAACTCCTACAATGAGCAGTTCTTC

J: TRBJ1-2
D: -
V: TRBV7-9
size: -
CDR3: CASSRPGSYGYTF
DNA: TGTGCCAGCAGCCGGCCGGGGTCCTATGGCTACACCTTC

J: TRBJ2-5
D: -
V: TRBV6-5
size: medium-sized
CDR3: CASGSQETQYF
DNA: TGTGCGTCGGGGTCACAAGAGACCCAGTACTTC

J: TRBJ2-1
D: TRBD2
V: TRBV4-2
size: -
CDR3: CASSQGMREGLEFF
DNA: TGTGCCAGCAGCCAAGGAATGCGGGAGGGACTGGAGTTCTTC

J: TRBJ1-6
D: -
V: TRBV18
size: few
CDR3: CASSDQRGSPLHF
DNA: TGTGCCAGCTCAGATCAGAGGGGTTCACCCCTCCACTTT

J: TRBJ2-7
D: -
V: TRBV7-9
size: once
CDR3: CASSFQFEQYF
DNA: TGTGCCAGCAGCTTCCAGTTCGAGCAGTACTTC

J: TRBJ2-2
D: TRBD2
V: TRBV7-9
size: -
CDR3: CASKISGRATGELFF
DNA: TGTGCCAGCAAAATTAGCGGGAGGGCCACCGGGGAGCTGTTTTTT

J: TRBJ2-3
D: -
V: TRBV7-2
size: medium-sized
CDR3: CASSLNPGTATDTQYF
DNA: TGTGCCAGCAGCTTAAACCCCGGGACGGCCACAGATACGCAGTATTTT

J: TRBJ2-1
D: -
V: TRBV4-1
size: medium-sized
CDR3: CASSQVGFEQFF
DNA: TGCGCCAGCAGCCAAGTGGGGTTTGAGCAGTTCTTC

J: TRBJ2-7
D: TRBD2
V: TRBV7-6
size: -
CDR3: CASSLGPSGVPIHYEQYF
DNA: TGTGCCAGCAGCTTAGGTCCTAGCGGGGTACCAATCCACTACGAGCAGTACTTC

J: TRBJ2-1
D: TRBD2
V: TRBV7-2
size: -
CDR3: CASSPRLAGYEQFF
DNA: TGTGCCAGCAGCCCAAGACTAGCGGGCTATGAGCAGTTCTTC

J: TRBJ1-2
D: TRBD1
V: TRBV4-1
size: -
CDR3: CASSQDLRRGQGGYTF
DNA: TGCGCCAGCAGCCAAGATCTGAGGAGGGGGCAAGGTGGCTACACCTTC

J: TRBJ2-7
D: TRBD1
V: TRBV20-1
size: once
CDR3: CSATDRLGYEQYF
DNA: TGCAGTGCTACGGACAGGTTAGGCTACGAGCAGTACTTC

J: TRBJ1-3
D: -
V: TRBV15
size: -
CDR3: CATKGGGGNTIYF
DNA: TGTGCCACCAAGGGAGGTGGTGGAAACACCATATATTTT

J: TRBJ2-7
D: -
V: TRBV18
size: -
CDR3: CASSRTESYEQYF
DNA: TGTGCCAGCTCCCGGACGGAATCCTACGAGCAGTACTTC

J: TRBJ1-1
D: -
V: TRBV4-1
size: medium-sized
CDR3: CASSRDGRTEAFF
DNA: TGCGCCAGTAGCCGGGACGGGAGAACTGAAGCTTTCTTT

J: TRBJ2-5
D: -
V: TRBV18
size: -
CDR3: CASSHQRALQETQYF
DNA: TGTGCCAGCTCACACCAGCGGGCCCTCCAAGAGACCCAGTACTTC

J: TRBJ1-4
D: -
V: TRBV4-2
size: -
CDR3: CASSQKSGIGTNEKLFF
DNA: TGTGCCAGCAGCCAAAAATCGGGTATAGGAACTAATGAAAAACTGTTTTTT

J: TRBJ2-5
D: -
V: TRBV4-1
size: -
CDR3: CASRGQETQYF
DNA: TGCGCCAGCAGAGGACAAGAGACCCAGTACTTC

J: TRBJ2-1
D: -
V: TRBV5-1
size: -
CDR3: CASSLTGISSYTEQFF
DNA: TGTGCCAGCAGCTTGACAGGCATAAGCTCCTACACTGAGCAGTTCTTC

J: TRBJ2-6
D: -
V: TRBV12-3/TRBV12-4
size: few
CDR3: CASSHYRASGANVLTF
DNA: TGTGCCAGCAGTCATTACCGGGCCTCTGGGGCCAACGTCCTGACTTTC

J: TRBJ2-3
D: -
V: TRBV5-1
size: -
CDR3: CASSLGQPADTQYF
DNA: TGCGCCAGCAGCTTGGGCCAGCCGGCAGATACGCAGTATTTT

J: TRBJ2-7
D: -
V: TRBV7-9
size: few
CDR3: CASSFSGTEQYF
DNA: TGTGCCAGCAGCTTTTCGGGGACCGAGCAGTACTTC